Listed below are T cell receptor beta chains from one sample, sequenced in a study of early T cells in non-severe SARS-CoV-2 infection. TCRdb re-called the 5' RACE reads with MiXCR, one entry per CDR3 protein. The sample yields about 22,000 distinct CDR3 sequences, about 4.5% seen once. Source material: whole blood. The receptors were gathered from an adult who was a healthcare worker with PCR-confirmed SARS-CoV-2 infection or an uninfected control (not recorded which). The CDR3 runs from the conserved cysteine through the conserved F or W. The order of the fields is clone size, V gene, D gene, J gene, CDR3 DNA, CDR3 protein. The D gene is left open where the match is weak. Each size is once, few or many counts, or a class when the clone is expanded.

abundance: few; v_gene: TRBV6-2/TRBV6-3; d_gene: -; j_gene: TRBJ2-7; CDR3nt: TGTGCCAGCAACACTGCGTGGGAGCAGTACTTC; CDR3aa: CASNTAWEQYF
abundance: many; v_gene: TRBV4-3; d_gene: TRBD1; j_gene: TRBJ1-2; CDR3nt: TGCGCCAGCAGCCAAGAGGGGACAGGAAGCTATGGCTACACCTTC; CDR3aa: CASSQEGTGSYGYTF
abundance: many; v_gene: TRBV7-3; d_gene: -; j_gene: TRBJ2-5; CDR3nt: TGTGCCAGCAGTCTTTTCCGGTTAGAGACCCAGTACTTC; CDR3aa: CASSLFRLETQYF
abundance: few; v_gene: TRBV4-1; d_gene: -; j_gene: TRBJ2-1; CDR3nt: TGCGCCAGCAGCCAAGTGAGACTAGGTAATGAGCAGTTCTTC; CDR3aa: CASSQVRLGNEQFF
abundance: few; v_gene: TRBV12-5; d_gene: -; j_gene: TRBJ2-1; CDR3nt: TGTGCTAGTGGACGGAAGTACAATGAGCAGTTCTTC; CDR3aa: CASGRKYNEQFF
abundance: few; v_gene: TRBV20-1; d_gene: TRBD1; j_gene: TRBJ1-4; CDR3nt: TGCAGTGCTTCGGACAGGGGGGCGAGCGCTAATGAAAAACTGTTTTTT; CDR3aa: CSASDRGASANEKLFF
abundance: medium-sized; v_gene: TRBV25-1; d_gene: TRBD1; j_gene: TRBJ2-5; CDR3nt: TGTGCCAGCCGGGGACAGGGCATGGAGACCCAGTACTTC; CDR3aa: CASRGQGMETQYF
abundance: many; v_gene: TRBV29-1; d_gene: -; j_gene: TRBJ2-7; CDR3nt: TGCAGCGTTCAAGGTTCCACTTCAGGGGGGGAGCAGTACTTC; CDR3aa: CSVQGSTSGGEQYF
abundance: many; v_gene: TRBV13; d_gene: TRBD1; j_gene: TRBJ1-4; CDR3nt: TGTGCCAGCAGCTCGATCGCGGACAGGGGGTTCGAAAAACTGTTTTTT; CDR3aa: CASSSIADRGFEKLFF
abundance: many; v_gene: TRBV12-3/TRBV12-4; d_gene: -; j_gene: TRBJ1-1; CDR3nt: TGTGCCAGCAGTGCCCTTGTGGGGGGTCGTTACACTGAAGCTTTCTTT; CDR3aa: CASSALVGGRYTEAFF
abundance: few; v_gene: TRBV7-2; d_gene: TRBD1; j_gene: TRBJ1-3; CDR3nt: TGTGCCAGCGGAAGGACAGGGGGCCTCTCTGGAAACACCATATATTTT; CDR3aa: CASGRTGGLSGNTIYF
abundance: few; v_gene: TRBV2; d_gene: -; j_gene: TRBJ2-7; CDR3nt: TGTGCCAGCAGCGGGAGCACGGGGGCCTACGAGCAGTACTTC; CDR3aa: CASSGSTGAYEQYF
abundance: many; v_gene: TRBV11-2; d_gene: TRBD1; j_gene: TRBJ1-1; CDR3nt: TGTGCCAGCAGCTTGGCAGGGGGCGATACTGAAGCTTTCTTT; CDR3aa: CASSLAGGDTEAFF
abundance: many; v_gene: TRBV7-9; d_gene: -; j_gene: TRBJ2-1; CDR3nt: TGTGCCAGCAGCTTAGACCGCACGGAAAGCTCCTACAATGAGCAGTTCTTC; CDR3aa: CASSLDRTESSYNEQFF
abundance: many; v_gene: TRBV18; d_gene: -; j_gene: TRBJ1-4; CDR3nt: TGTGCCAGCTCACCTAAGGATTGGGAAAAACTGTTTTTT; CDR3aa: CASSPKDWEKLFF
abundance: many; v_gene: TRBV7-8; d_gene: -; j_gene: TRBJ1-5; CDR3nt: TGTGCCAGCAGCTTAGATGGGACACAAAATCAGCCCCAGCATTTT; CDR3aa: CASSLDGTQNQPQHF